The sample holds many counts of the clone carrying this T cell receptor (beta chain). Trimming cost V 2 bases and J 1 base, with 10 bases left between them. The CDR3 covers 15 residues. Template material for amplifying TCR beta CDR3 regions consisted of RNA transcripts. HTBI primers were employed in a first-round RT-PCR of the TCR CDR3. TCRdb fed the multiplex PCR reads into MiXCR, producing one record per CDR3 protein. The sample shows approximately 410,000 distinct CDR3 sequences, around 15% of them seen only once. This entry belongs to a study of T cells in Graves' hyperthyroidism and ophthalmopathy.

This clonotype was obtained from a man aged 18 to 35 with Graves' ophthalmopathy. Sequenced input: blood. V is TRBV12-3 or TRBV12-4 and J is TRBJ2-3, with a tentative D call TRBD2 (5 bases). CDR3 in DNA: TGTGCCAGCAGTTTACCCGGGGTCGGCACAGATACGCAGTATTTT. Its protein product is CASSLPGVGTDTQYF.